These 8 T cell receptor beta chains were sequenced from one sample in a study of blood T cell repertoires in COVID-19. Here immunoSEQ multiplex PCR was the method, and the copy in TCRdb shows in-frame clones only, minus some. The table shows tens of thousands of clones, with roughly 85% occurring only once. Sequencing input: peripheral blood. The receptors here all came from a man aged 30 to 39 with acute or convalescent COVID-19.

V is TRBV15 and J is TRBJ1-2; D remains ambiguous. CDR1 is LNHNV and CDR2 is YYDKDF in the germline V gene (reference sequence). The CDR3 runs 15 residues. Between the trimmed V and J ends, which lost 5 bases and 6 bases, there was a span of 19 bases. CDR3 sequence: CATSPGPGSLDGYTF. CDR3 sequence (DNA): TGTGCCACCAGCCCCGGACCGGGATCTTTAGATGGCTACACCTTC.

J is TRBJ1-1 and V is TRBV14; perhaps TRBD1 as D (5 bases). V shed 1 base and J shed 1 base, with 16 bases lying between them. Germline CDR1 SGHDN, CDR2 FVKESK. CDR3 length: 17 residues. CDR3 region: CASSQGFTQGRNTEAFF. DNA of the CDR3: TGTGCCAGCAGCCAAGGATTTACCCAGGGTAGGAACACTGAAGCTTTCTTT. The whole variable domain, remainder taken from reference TRBV14 and TRBJ1-1, is EAGVTQFPSHSVIEKGQTVTLRCDPISGHDNLYWYRRVMGKEIKFLLHFVKESKQDESGMPNNRFLAERTGGTYSTLKVQPAELEDSGVYFCASSQGFTQGRNTEAFFGQGTRLTVV.

This sequence joins TRBV12-3 or TRBV12-4 and TRBJ1-2; perhaps TRBD1 as D (6 bases). The CDR3 is 13 amino acids. The V gene lost 5 bases and the J gene lost 2 bases, with 9 bases spanning the gap. This CDR3 is CASSGGQNYGYTF. CDR3 nucleotide sequence: TGTGCCAGCAGTGGTGGACAGAACTATGGCTACACCTTC.

The V and J genes are TRBV7-2 and TRBJ1-1; 8 positions match TRBD1. The CDR3 sequence is 15 residues long. Germline V lookup: CDR1 SGHTA, CDR2 FQGNSA. Trimming took 4 bases from V and 3 from J; bases not matched to a gene: 7. CDR3 sequence: CASSSTGGGYTEAFF. The CDR3 coding sequence is TGTGCCAGCAGCTCCACAGGGGGTGGGTACACTGAAGCTTTCTTT. Full variable domain (outside the CDR3, taken from reference TRBV7-2 and TRBJ1-1): GAGVSQSPSNKVTEKGKDVELRCDPISGHTALYWYRQSLGQGLEFLIYFQGNSAPDKSGLPSDRFSAERTGGSVSTLTIQRTQQEDSAVYLCASSSTGGGYTEAFFGQGTRLTVV.

The rearrangement uses TRBV2 and TRBJ1-6; 8 bases line up with TRBD1. Germline trimming cut 5 bases from V and 10 bases from J; bases unmatched to any gene: 7. CDR1 and CDR2 (germline): SNHLY, FYNNEI. The CDR3 runs to 14 residues. CDR3: CASSSDRGQSPLHF. The CDR3 DNA is TGTGCCAGCAGTTCTGACAGGGGCCAGTCACCCCTCCACTTT.

The V gene is TRBV30, the J gene TRBJ1-5, with unresolved D. Germline V CDR1 and CDR2: GTSNPN, SVGIG (reference sequence). V shed 2 bases and J shed 2 bases, with 7 bases lying between them. This CDR3 is built from 13 residues. The CDR3 spells CAWSTVGNQPQHF. The CDR3 DNA reads as TGTGCCTGGAGTACAGTGGGCAATCAGCCCCAGCATTTT.

V gene TRBV2 combines with J gene TRBJ1-6; D is uncertain. The germline gives CDR1 SNHLY, CDR2 FYNNEI. The CDR3 loop spans 14 amino acids. Trimming left V 6 bases short and J 8 bases short, with 14 bases between. This CDR3 is CASRSVGGDSPLHF. The CDR3 DNA reads as TGTGCCAGCAGATCAGTAGGAGGTGATTCACCCCTCCACTTT.

V gene TRBV3-1 (or the pseudogene TRBV3-2) combines with J gene TRBJ2-7; TRBD1 matches 9 bases. The junction had 4 bases not matched to a gene; V was cut back by 4 bases and J by 3 bases. The CDR3 sequence is 14 residues long. Germline assignment: CDR1 LGHDT and CDR2 YNNKEL (reference sequence). The CDR3 nucleotides read TGTGCCAGCAGCCCTAGGGGACAGGGCTACGAGCAGTACTTC. Translating gives CASSPRGQGYEQYF.